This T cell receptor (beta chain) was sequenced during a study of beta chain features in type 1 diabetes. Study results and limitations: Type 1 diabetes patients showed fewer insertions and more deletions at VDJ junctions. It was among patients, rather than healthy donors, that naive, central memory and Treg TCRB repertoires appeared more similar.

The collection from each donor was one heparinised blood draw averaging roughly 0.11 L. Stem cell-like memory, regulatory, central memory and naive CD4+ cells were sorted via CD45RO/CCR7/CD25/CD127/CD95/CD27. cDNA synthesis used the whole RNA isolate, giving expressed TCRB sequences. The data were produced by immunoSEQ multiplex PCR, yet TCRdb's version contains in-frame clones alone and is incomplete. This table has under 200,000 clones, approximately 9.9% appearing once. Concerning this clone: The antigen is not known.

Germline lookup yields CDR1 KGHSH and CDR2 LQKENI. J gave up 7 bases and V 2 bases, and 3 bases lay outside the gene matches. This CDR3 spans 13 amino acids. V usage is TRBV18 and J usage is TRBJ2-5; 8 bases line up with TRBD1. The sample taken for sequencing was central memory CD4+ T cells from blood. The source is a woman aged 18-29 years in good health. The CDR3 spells CASSPDRGGTQYF. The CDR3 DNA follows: TGTGCCAGCTCACCAGACAGGGGAGGGACCCAGTACTTC.